This passage covers 13 T cell receptor beta chains from one sample sequenced in a study of cytomegalovirus exposure and HLA in healthy donors (dated 2017 in TCRdb). Libraries came from the immunoSEQ multiplex PCR assay. A mixture of 60 forward primers for TCR Vbeta segments and 13 reverse primers for TCR Jbeta segments was used in the multiplex PCR. The table was pulled from immuneACCESS by TCRdb, which kept in-frame rearrangements only. Such tables lose some clones; where checked, under half of the loss comes from unresolved V genes, and the rest has no known cause. The sample has approximately 170,000 clones on record, 65% to 80% of them singletons. The ten largest clones capture about 4.7% of the sample. Sequencing used PBMCs. The source is a man between 18 and 29 years old in good health and CMV-seropositive.

V gene TRBV2 combines with J gene TRBJ2-3; 7 positions agree with TRBD2. The V segment lost 6 bases and the J segment 0 bases; nucleotides outside the gene matches: 3. The V gene's germline CDR1 is SNHLY and CDR2 FYNNEI. The CDR3 length is 14 residues. The CDR3 DNA reads TGTGCCAGCAGGGAGCGGGGTAGCACAGATACGCAGTATTTT. Translating it yields CASRERGSTDTQYF.

This rearrangement joins TRBV27 to TRBJ1-2, with D possibly matching TRBD1 (5 bases). Trimming pared 4 bases from V and 2 bases from J, leaving 11 bases between. The CDR3 contains 14 residues. In germline, CDR1 is MNHEY, CDR2 SMNVEV (reference sequence). The CDR3 DNA reads TGTGCCAGCAGTTCCGACAGACGGAACTATGGCTACACCTTC. Its protein is CASSSDRRNYGYTF.

This clone showed up just once. The genes are TRBV6-5 and TRBJ1-6; a weak D match, TRBD1 (5 bases). The CDR3 loop spans 14 amino acids. Trimming left V 8 bases short and J 5 bases short, with 13 bases between. The germline V gene encodes CDR1 MNHEY and CDR2 SVGAGI. The CDR3 sequence is CASGGAENNSPLHF. For the CDR3, the DNA is TGTGCCAGCGGAGGGGCAGAGAATAATTCACCCCTCCACTTT.

Note on this clone: This may stem from a read error, because a much larger clone lies one nucleotide away. Other DNA sequences in the sample encode the same CDR3. CDR3 nucleotides: TGTGCCAGCAGTTTCGGGGGGAGCAATCAGCCCCAGCATTTT. This codes for CASSFGGSNQPQHF. The chain combines TRBV27 with TRBJ1-5, with D possibly TRBD1 on 5 matching bases. Germline-derived CDR1 and CDR2 are MNHEY and SMNVEV (reference sequence). CDR3 length: 14 residues. Trimming shortened V by 3 bases and J by 1 base, and 7 bases separated the two germline ends.

The chain joins TRBV5-1 to TRBJ2-3, with 7 bases identical to TRBD2. Per germline, CDR1 SGHRS and CDR2 YFSETQ. The CDR3 is 14 residues long. J lost 2 bases, V lost 2 bases, and 2 bases had no gene match. CDR3 amino acids: CASSLSGVTDTQYF. CDR3 sequence (DNA): TGCGCCAGCAGCTTAAGCGGGGTCACAGATACGCAGTATTTT.

The chain's CDR3 is CASSGRGQPGNTIYF. For the CDR3, the DNA is TGTGCCAGCAGCGGCCGGGGACAACCCGGAAACACCATATATTTT. The chain combines TRBV9 with TRBJ1-3; tentatively, D is TRBD1 (6 bases). Germline V CDR1 and CDR2: SGDLS, YYNGEE. The CDR3 spans 15 residues. V shed 3 bases and J shed 4 bases, with 14 bases lying between them.

The sample holds one count of this clone. This chain uses TRBV19 with TRBJ2-7, with 8 bases aligning to TRBD2. The CDR3 contains 14 residues. The junction had 9 bases not matched to a gene; V was cut back by 9 bases and J by 2 bases. From germline, CDR1 is LNHDA and CDR2 SQIVND (reference sequence). The CDR3 spells CASLGLAPAYEQYV. CDR3 coding DNA: TGTGCCAGCTTAGGACTAGCCCCCGCCTACGAGCAGTACGTC.

The rearrangement links TRBV5-1 to TRBJ2-5; D is possibly TRBD1 (8 bases). The germline CDR1 and CDR2 sequences are SGHRS and YFSETQ. The CDR3 runs to 15 residues. The V end was cut by 3 bases, the J end by 4 bases, with 16 bases between. Written as DNA, the CDR3 is TGCGCCAGCAGCTGGACCACAGGGGGGGGAGAGACCCAGTACTTC. Translation: CASSWTTGGGETQYF.

This chain links TRBV5-1 with TRBJ1-6; D possibly corresponds to TRBD1 (5 bases). Germline V gene data show CDR1 as SGHRS and CDR2 as YFSETQ. The CDR3 spans 15 residues. The ends were cut back, 1 base at V and 10 bases at J, with 15 bases in the middle. The CDR3 loop is CASSLRGFVGSPLHF. CDR3 sequence (DNA): TGCGCCAGCAGCTTGAGGGGATTTGTTGGATCACCCCTCCACTTT.

The rearrangement uses TRBV29-1 and TRBJ2-1; 7 bases align to TRBD2. CDR3 length: 16 residues. V trimming: 2 bases; J trimming: 2 bases; junction bases outside the gene matches: 9. Germline CDR1 SQVTM, CDR2 ANQGSEA. In DNA, the CDR3 is TGCAGCGTTGAATTATTAGAGGGAGGGCCCTACAATGAGCAGTTCTTC. As protein: CSVELLEGGPYNEQFF.

This chain joins TRBV18 and TRBJ2-1; TRBD1 might be the D (6 bases). V was trimmed by 0 bases and J by 8 bases, leaving 17 bases between them. Germline V gives CDR1 KGHSH, CDR2 LQKENI. The CDR3 has 16 amino acids. The CDR3 reads CASSPPGQGMVHEQFF. Written as DNA, the CDR3 is TGTGCCAGCTCACCACCGGGGCAGGGGATGGTCCATGAGCAGTTCTTC. Using reference TRBV18 and TRBJ2-1 for the parts outside the CDR3, the full variable domain is NAGVMQNPRHLVRRRGQEARLRCSPMKGHSHVYWYRQLPEEGLKFMVYLQKENIIDESGMPKERFSAEFPKEGPSILRIQQVVRGDSAAYFCASSPPGQGMVHEQFFGPGTRLTVL.

The J gene is TRBJ2-1, the V gene TRBV29-1; possible D gene TRBD1, 6 bases. V was shortened by 4 bases and J by 9 bases, with 7 bases between the two germline ends. The CDR3 contains 10 residues. CDR1 and CDR2 from the germline V gene are SQVTM and ANQGSEA. The chain's CDR3 is CSVGTAEQFF. DNA for the CDR3: TGCAGCGTTGGGACAGCTGAGCAGTTCTTC.

The chain recombines TRBV6-1 with TRBJ1-4, with D perhaps matching TRBD1 (5 bases). The CDR3 has 14 residues. Germline CDR1 is MNHNS and CDR2 is SASEGT. V was trimmed by 8 bases and J by 6 bases, leaving 16 bases between them. CDR3 nucleotides: TGTGCCAGCCATGACAGTGGCTATGATGAAAAACTGTTTTTT. Protein: CASHDSGYDEKLFF.